Presented here are 12 T cell receptor beta chains from one specimen sequenced in a study of molecular identifiers for immune sequencing clone quantification (dated by TCRdb to the late 2010s). Receptor amplification or capture employed PCR. The run used a NextSeq 500. The raw public reads went through TCRdb reprocessing: fastp at Q25, MiXCR clone calling, in-frame beta chains kept. CDR3 protein duplicates are merged, each entry listing the most common genes and DNA. Within this sample are 300,000 to 400,000 distinct CDR3 sequences, with about 23% of them counted one time only. The ten largest clones add up to roughly 0.7% of the sample. Sequencing was done on a sample of naive CD8+ T cells from blood, with Jurkat cell RNA spiked in. Sample cell subset or site, as interpreted from the label and publication: FACS-sorted CD8+CD4-CCR7+CD45RA+ naive T cells. The source is a human donor in good health. Some libraries in this study had Jurkat cell RNA spiked in.

This clonotype was picked up a small number of times. This sequence joins TRBV15 and TRBJ1-5; 9 bases are shared with TRBD1. The CDR3 contains 17 residues. V shed 0 bases, J shed 1 base, and the junction held 4 bases outside the gene matches. Germline V lookup: CDR1 LNHNV, CDR2 YYDKDF (reference sequence). As DNA, the CDR3 is TGTGCCACCAGCAGAGATTTAGGGACAGGGAGCAATCAGCCCCAGCATTTT. This translates into CATSRDLGTGSNQPQHF.

Remarks on this clonotype: This may be a read error, as it is one base from a much larger clone. V gene TRBV20-1 combines with J gene TRBJ1-1, with D unresolved. The CDR3 runs 16 residues. CDR1 and CDR2 (germline): DFQATT, SNEGSKA (reference sequence). Trimming took off 0 bases at V and 1 base at J, with 15 bases between the two ends. Here the CDR3 DNA reads TGCAGTGCTAGAGAGCTGCAGCAGGCCCGGAACACTGAAGCTTTCTTT. Amino acids: CSARELQQARNTEAFF.

Points on this clonotype: With a much larger clone just one base away, this may be a read error. J is TRBJ1-1 and V is TRBV29-1; D not certain. The CDR3 consists of 12 residues. From germline, CDR1 is SQVTM and CDR2 ANQGSEA. DNA of the CDR3: TGCAGCGCCCGTATTATGAACACTGAAGCTTCCTTT. Protein product: CSARIMNTEASF. The variable domain in full, completed from reference TRBV29-1 and TRBJ1-1, reads SAVISQKPSRDICQRGTSLTIQCQVDSQVTMMFWYRQQPGQSLTLIATANQGSEATYESGFVIDKFPISRPNLTFSTLTVSNMSPEDSSIYLCSARIMNTEASFGQGTRLTVV.

This clonotype was observed a few times. The gene calls are TRBV9 and TRBJ2-1; 8 bases map to TRBD2. CDR1 and CDR2 from the germline V gene are SGDLS and YYNGEE. The trim removed 4 bases at V and 1 base at J, leaving 7 bases unmatched. The CDR3 has 16 residues. CDR3 sequence: CASSLTGGESYNEQFF. The CDR3 nucleotides are TGTGCCAGCAGCTTAACCGGGGGGGAGTCCTACAATGAGCAGTTCTTC. The variable domain in full, completed from reference TRBV9 and TRBJ2-1, reads DSGVTQTPKHLITATGQRVTLRCSPRSGDLSVYWYQQSLDQGLQFLIQYYNGEERAKGNILERFSAQQFPDLHSELNLSSLELGDSALYFCASSLTGGESYNEQFFGPGTRLTVL.

The chain uses TRBV6-2 or TRBV6-3 and TRBJ2-7; TRBD2 might be the D (6 bases). Trimming left V 6 bases short and J 1 base short, with 16 bases between. The CDR3 is 15 residues long. CDR1 and CDR2 from the germline V gene are MNHEY and SVGEGT. The CDR3 sequence: CASSPRLESSYEQYF. In DNA form, the CDR3 reads TGTGCCAGCAGCCCCCGACTAGAGAGTTCCTACGAGCAGTACTTC.

This clonotype was seen more than once but under ten times. The chain combines TRBV2 with TRBJ2-3, with 14 bases lining up with TRBD2. The trim removed 6 bases at V and 3 bases at J, leaving 8 bases unmatched. Germline assignment: CDR1 SNHLY and CDR2 FYNNEI. This CDR3 is 17 amino acids long. The CDR3 spells CASSRGTSGGATDTQYF. DNA of the CDR3: TGTGCCAGCAGCAGGGGGACTAGCGGGGGTGCGACAGATACGCAGTATTTT.

This clonotype was seen a single time. A much more abundant neighbour one base away suggests this may be a read error. The chain carries TRBV12-3 or TRBV12-4 and TRBJ1-2, with D hard to call. This CDR3 region has 15 residues. Between the trimmed V and J ends, which lost 5 bases and 3 bases, there was a span of 16 bases. The CDR3 region is CASSADGFGDYGYTF. Here the CDR3 DNA reads TGTGCCAGCAGTGCGGACGGGTTCGGGGACTATGGCTACACCTTC.

In its sample, this clonotype was seen many times. The chain employs TRBV5-1 and TRBJ2-7; D perhaps matches TRBD1 (6 bases). Germline-derived CDR1 and CDR2 are SGHRS and YFSETQ. Trimming took 0 bases from V and 5 from J, leaving 9 bases between them. The CDR3 has 13 residues. The CDR3 DNA reads TGCGCCAGCAGCTTGGACAGGGTGAACGAGCAGTACTTC. Encoded protein: CASSLDRVNEQYF.

This clonotype showed up many times. The rearrangement joins TRBV19 to TRBJ2-3; TRBD1 is a possible D gene (6 bases). V gave up 6 bases and J gave up 2 bases, with 9 bases separating them. Germline V gene data show CDR1 as LNHDA and CDR2 as SQIVND (reference sequence). The CDR3 sequence is 13 residues long. In DNA form, the CDR3 reads TGTGCCAGTAGAGACAGGTTCACAGATACGCAGTATTTT. Its translation: CASRDRFTDTQYF.

This clonotype was picked up many times. The rearrangement links TRBV25-1 to TRBJ2-7; no definite D call. The V end was cut by 3 bases, the J end by 4 bases, with 4 bases between. The CDR3 totals 11 residues. CDR1 and CDR2 from the germline V gene are MGHDK and SYGVNS. The chain's CDR3 is CASSDFYEQYF. For the CDR3, the DNA is TGTGCCAGCAGTGATTTTTACGAGCAGTACTTC.

The chain employs TRBV11-2 and TRBJ2-7; maybe TRBD1 (5 bases). Germline CDR1 SGHAT, CDR2 FQNNGV. This CDR3 region has 12 residues. V was trimmed by 5 bases and J by 2 bases, leaving 7 bases between them. CDR3 residues: CASSATAYEQYF. The CDR3 DNA sequence: TGTGCCAGCAGCGCGACAGCCTACGAGCAGTACTTC.

This clonotype was counted only a few times. The genes are TRBV7-9 and TRBJ2-3, with 7 bases identical to TRBD1. This CDR3 spans 15 amino acids. V shed 4 bases, J shed 5 bases, and the junction held 9 bases outside the gene matches. Germline CDR1 and CDR2: SEHNR and FQNEAQ (reference sequence). In DNA form, the CDR3 reads TGTGCCAGCAGCTCTCAGGGGGTTGCTGAAGATACGCAGTATTTT. Translated, it gives CASSSQGVAEDTQYF.